This entry lists 11 T cell receptor beta chains sequenced from one sample in a study of early T cells in non-severe SARS-CoV-2 infection. Using its own MiXCR run on the 5' RACE reads, TCRdb lists one record per CDR3 protein. This table holds approximately 46,000 distinct CDR3 sequences, 5.5% to 6.5% found once. The sequenced sample was whole blood. These receptor sequences come from an adult who was a healthcare worker with PCR-confirmed SARS-CoV-2 infection or an uninfected control (not recorded which).

In nucleotides, the CDR3 is TGCAGTGCTCGTAGCGTGGGGCAAGGGGGCATTCAGTACTTC. Translation: CSARSVGQGGIQYF. J is TRBJ2-4 and V is TRBV20-1, with D possibly being TRBD1 (6 bases). The ends were cut back, 5 bases at V and 9 bases at J, with 20 bases in the middle. This CDR3 comprises 14 residues. Germline V gives CDR1 DFQATT, CDR2 SNEGSKA (reference sequence).

There are many counts of this clonotype. The chain recombines TRBV19 with TRBJ1-5; the D is unclear. CDR1 is LNHDA and CDR2 is SQIVND in the germline V gene (reference sequence). The V and J ends lost 5 bases and 6 bases respectively, with 8 bases between them. This CDR3 has 12 residues. CDR3: CASSQVFQPQHF. In nucleotides, the CDR3 is TGTGCCAGTAGTCAGGTTTTTCAGCCCCAGCATTTT.

This clonotype was recorded at least ten times. This chain joins TRBV5-1 and TRBJ1-6; TRBD1 matches 8 bases. Losses at the gene ends were 4 bases for V and 8 bases for J; bases not matched to a gene: 8. Germline CDR1 reads SGHRS; CDR2 reads YFSETQ. The CDR3 covers 15 residues. As DNA, the CDR3 is TGCGCCAGCAGCATCGGACAGGGTGCACATTCACCCCTCCACTTT. This encodes CASSIGQGAHSPLHF.

This clonotype has a count of ten or more. The chain carries TRBV6-5 and TRBJ1-5; D uncertain. Germline V gene lookup returns CDR1 MNHEY and CDR2 SVGAGI. The CDR3 extends over 13 amino acids. The V end was cut by 0 bases, the J end by 5 bases, with 5 bases between. CDR3 region: CASSYSSDQPQHF. CDR3 DNA sequence: TGTGCCAGCAGTTACTCGTCCGATCAGCCCCAGCATTTT.

In this sample, this clonotype turned up many times. The CDR3 sequence is CASSSSPRGTEAFF. CDR3 nucleotide sequence: TGTGCCAGCAGTTCCTCTCCTAGGGGCACTGAAGCTTTCTTT. V usage is TRBV6-6 and J usage is TRBJ1-1; the D gene is possibly TRBD1 (5 bases). Germline CDR1 MNHNY, CDR2 SVGAGI (reference sequence). V shed 4 bases and J shed 4 bases, with 13 bases lying between them. The CDR3 runs to 14 residues.

This clonotype showed up just a few times. V usage is TRBV15 and J usage is TRBJ1-5, with unresolved D. Trimming shortened V by 0 bases and J by 0 bases, and 3 bases separated the two germline ends. Germline V CDR1 and CDR2: LNHNV, YYDKDF (reference sequence). The CDR3 is 14 amino acids. The CDR3 spells CATSRENSNQPQHF. CDR3 in DNA: TGTGCCACCAGCAGAGAGAATAGCAATCAGCCCCAGCATTTT. The full variable domain, rest sourced from reference TRBV15 and TRBJ1-5, is DAMVIQNPRYQVTQFGKPVTLSCSQTLNHNVMYWYQQKSSQAPKLLFHYYDKDFNNEADTPDNFQSRRPNTSFCFLDIRSPGLGDTAMYLCATSRENSNQPQHFGDGTRLSIL.

This clonotype was detected many times. The gene calls are TRBV9 and TRBJ2-1, with D perhaps being TRBD1 or TRBD2 (6 bases each). This CDR3 contains 15 residues. The V gene's germline CDR1 is SGDLS and CDR2 YYNGEE. Trimming cost V 3 bases and J 9 bases, with 19 bases left between them. The CDR3: CASSGGGLAAGEQFF. CDR3 nucleotide sequence: TGTGCCAGCAGCGGAGGGGGACTGGCCGCGGGTGAGCAGTTCTTC. The whole variable domain, filled in from reference TRBV9 and TRBJ2-1, reads DSGVTQTPKHLITATGQRVTLRCSPRSGDLSVYWYQQSLDQGLQFLIQYYNGEERAKGNILERFSAQQFPDLHSELNLSSLELGDSALYFCASSGGGLAAGEQFFGPGTRLTVL.

This clonotype was seen ten or more times. Sequence at one end of the junction differs from germline and may be a read error. This chain uses TRBV11-2 with TRBJ2-3, with 7 nucleotides matching TRBD1. Germline CDR1 is SGHAT and CDR2 is FQNNGV. This CDR3 is built from 13 residues. DNA of the CDR3: TGTGCCAGCAGCCTAGACAGGGAGGATACGCAGTATTTT. Its translation: CASSLDREDTQYF.

This clonotype was seen ten or more times. The chain employs TRBV10-3 and TRBJ2-3; D may be TRBD1 or TRBD2 (5 bases each). The CDR3 spans 14 residues. The V gene lost 6 bases and the J gene lost 0 bases, with 10 bases spanning the gap. Germline CDR1 reads ENHRY; CDR2 reads SYGVKD. In nucleotides, the CDR3 is TGTGCCATCAGGGGGGTAACTAGCACAGATACGCAGTATTTT. Its translation is CAIRGVTSTDTQYF.

This chain joins TRBV18 and TRBJ1-2; 7 positions agree with TRBD1. Germline lookup yields CDR1 KGHSH and CDR2 LQKENI. The junction had 6 bases not matched to a gene; V was cut back by 2 bases and J by 6 bases. The CDR3 loop spans 14 amino acids. The CDR3 sequence is CASSPNRGSNGYTF. CDR3 in DNA: TGTGCCAGCTCACCAAACAGGGGATCAAATGGCTACACCTTC.

This clonotype was detected many times. The genes are TRBV12-3 or TRBV12-4 and TRBJ2-5; the D call may be TRBD1 or TRBD2 (5 bases each). CDR3 length: 16 residues. V gave up 2 bases and J gave up 5 bases, with 18 bases separating them. The CDR3 sequence: CASSLLLGDLGETQYF. The CDR3 nucleotides read TGTGCCAGCAGTTTACTCTTGGGGGATCTCGGGGAGACCCAGTACTTC.